The rows below give T cell receptor beta chains drawn from one sample of a study of T cells after yellow fever vaccination. One entry per CDR3 protein results from TCRdb running MiXCR on the 5' RACE reads. Of some 500,000 distinct CDR3 sequences detected, about 13% appear once; the ten largest clones hold around 15%. The sample was PBMCs, taken on the day of the yellow fever booster vaccination. All receptors derive from a man under 40 who received the YFV17D yellow fever vaccine. Both conserved end residues are part of each CDR3. D genes are given only for firm matches. A row's size may be missing; if present it is once, few, many or a size class.

V	J	size	D	DNA	CDR3
TRBV14	TRBJ1-1	few	-	TGTGCCAGCAGCCAAGAGGTGGGGAACACTGAAGCTTTCTTT	CASSQEVGNTEAFF
TRBV2	TRBJ1-4	-	TRBD1	TGTGCCAGCAGTGAAGGACAGGGTGAAGAAAAACTGTTTTTT	CASSEGQGEEKLFF
TRBV2	TRBJ2-4	-	-	TGTGCCAGCAGACGCCCCCTCAATAACATTCAGTACTTC	CASRRPLNNIQYF
TRBV6-5	TRBJ2-7	-	-	TGTGCCAGCAGTTACTCTTACAGGGAATCCTACGAGCAGTACTTC	CASSYSYRESYEQYF
TRBV12-3/TRBV12-4	TRBJ2-3	few	TRBD1	TGTGCCAGCAGTCCTACAGGGTCGACAGGGTATGTGAATACGCAGTATTTT	CASSPTGSTGYVNTQYF
TRBV7-2	TRBJ2-1	-	TRBD2	TGTGCCAGCAGCCTAAGCGGGAAATATGAGCAGTTCTTC	CASSLSGKYEQFF
TRBV6-1	TRBJ1-1	-	-	TGTGCCAGCAGACGGGCAGCAGGGGCTTCCTACACTGAAGCTTTCTTT	CASRRAAGASYTEAFF
TRBV12-3/TRBV12-4	TRBJ2-3	few	-	TGTGCCAGCAGTCGGCCGGCGGGAGATACGCAGTATTTT	CASSRPAGDTQYF
TRBV5-5	TRBJ2-7	-	TRBD1	TGTGCCAGCAGCACAGGACAGGGGACCGACGAGCAGTACTTC	CASSTGQGTDEQYF
TRBV24-1	TRBJ2-1	once	-	TGTGCCACCAGTGACTCGGGGAATTACAATGAGCAGTTCTTC	CATSDSGNYNEQFF
TRBV20-1	TRBJ2-7	-	-	TGCAGTGCTAGGTCGGAGGGGTATGTCTACGAGCAGTACTTC	CSARSEGYVYEQYF
TRBV4-3	TRBJ2-1	few	TRBD2	TGCGCCAGCAGCCAAGATGTTTGGCGGGAGGGGGGGAATGAGCAGTTCTTC	CASSQDVWREGGNEQFF
TRBV7-9	TRBJ1-5	many	-	TGTGCCAGCAGACCAGGCCCTGGGGATCAGCCCCAGCATTTT	CASRPGPGDQPQHF
TRBV12-3/TRBV12-4	TRBJ2-7	many	-	TGTGCCAGCAGTACCTTGTACGAGCAGTACTTC	CASSTLYEQYF
TRBV6-4	TRBJ2-7	-	TRBD2	TGTGCCAGCAGTGACTCGGGGGATCCGGGAGGGCTCTACGAGCAGTACTTC	CASSDSGDPGGLYEQYF
TRBV1	TRBJ2-1	-	-	TGCACCAGCAGCTCTCCCCGATCATCTAGTTTCCATGAGCAGTTCTTC	CTSSSPRSSSFHEQFF
TRBV7-9	TRBJ2-6	few	-	TGTGCCCCAACCAGGGGGGCGAGTTCTGGGGCCAACGTCCTGACTTTC	CAPTRGASSGANVLTF
TRBV5-1	TRBJ2-3	many	TRBD2	TGCGCCAGCAGCCCACGGACTAGCGGGAGTTACAGCACAGATACGCAGTATTTT	CASSPRTSGSYSTDTQYF
TRBV4-2	TRBJ1-1	many	TRBD1	TGTGCCAGCAGGGGCGGGACAGAGGACACTGAAGCTTTCTTT	CASRGGTEDTEAFF
TRBV20-1	TRBJ2-1	-	-	TGCAGTGCTAGGAGAAGGGATCTCTCCTACAATGAGCAGTTCTTC	CSARRRDLSYNEQFF
TRBV7-3	TRBJ2-7	few	-	TGTGCCAGCAGCTTACCCAACGGAAGGAGCTCCTACGAGCAGTACTTC	CASSLPNGRSSYEQYF
TRBV2	TRBJ2-1	few	-	TGTGCCAGCAGTGTCCAGGGGGGGCCCTACAATGAGCAGTTCTTC	CASSVQGGPYNEQFF
TRBV7-2	TRBJ1-2	-	-	TGTGCCAGCAGCTTAAACCTTGGTGCTGGCTACACCTTC	CASSLNLGAGYTF
TRBV7-8	TRBJ2-3	many	-	TGTGCCAGCAGCTTAGAAGCTCGAACAGATACGCAGTATTTT	CASSLEARTDTQYF
TRBV5-1	TRBJ1-2	-	TRBD1	TGCGCCAGCACCTTACAGGGGGCCGGGAACTATGGCTACACCTTC	CASTLQGAGNYGYTF
TRBV7-2	TRBJ2-7	few	-	TGTGCCAGCAGCTTAGGGTCGGGAGTTCCGTACGAGCAGTACTTC	CASSLGSGVPYEQYF
TRBV4-3	TRBJ2-1	-	TRBD2	TGCGCCAGCAGCCAGCTACTAGCGGTAGAGCAGTTCTTC	CASSQLLAVEQFF
TRBV5-1	TRBJ1-3	few	TRBD1	TGCGCCAGCAGCCCGGACAGGACTGGAAACACCATATATTTT	CASSPDRTGNTIYF
TRBV10-3	TRBJ2-1	-	-	TGTGCCATCAGTGAACGGTGGAATGAGCAGTTCTTC	CAISERWNEQFF
TRBV7-9	TRBJ2-7	-	-	TGTGCCAGCAGCTCCTTGGGCCAAAGCTCCTACGAGCAGTACTTC	CASSSLGQSSYEQYF
TRBV20-1	TRBJ2-1	few	TRBD2	TGCAGTGCCCAAGAACTAGCGGGAGACCCCGTTAACAATGAGCAGTTCTTC	CSAQELAGDPVNNEQFF
TRBV20-1	TRBJ2-5	many	-	TGCAGTGCTAGAGATCTCTCGAAGGGAATCCAAGAGACCCAGTACTTC	CSARDLSKGIQETQYF
TRBV7-2	TRBJ1-5	-	-	TGTGCCAGCAGCTTACTATCAACAGGGCACAATCAGCCCCAGCATTTT	CASSLLSTGHNQPQHF
TRBV28	TRBJ2-1	-	-	TGTGCCAGCAGTTCCACCGGGACAACCTACAATGAGCAGTTCTTC	CASSSTGTTYNEQFF
TRBV7-9	TRBJ2-1	-	-	TGTGCCAGCAGCCTTGAGGGTTTACGATACAATGAGCAGTTCTTC	CASSLEGLRYNEQFF
TRBV4-3	TRBJ2-5	few	TRBD2	TGCGCCAGCAGCCAAGATCTAACTAGCGGGGGCCGGTTCCAGTACTTC	CASSQDLTSGGRFQYF
TRBV20-1	TRBJ2-1	-	TRBD1	TGCAGTGCTAGAGTCTTGGGACAGTCCTCCTACAATGAGCAGTTCTTC	CSARVLGQSSYNEQFF
TRBV3-1	TRBJ2-1	many	-	TGTGCCAGCAGCCAAGTGCAGGACAGGTGGAGGGATGAGCAGTTCTTC	CASSQVQDRWRDEQFF
TRBV5-1	TRBJ2-7	-	TRBD2	TGCGCCAGTAACGGGGGGATAAGCTCCTACGAGCAGTACTTC	CASNGGISSYEQYF
TRBV5-1	TRBJ2-7	many	TRBD2	TGCGCCAGCAGCCTGGGACTAGAACGGGCCTCCGAGCAGTACTTC	CASSLGLERASEQYF
TRBV5-1	TRBJ1-2	-	TRBD1	TGCGCCAGCAGCCGGGACAGGGAGATCGGCTACACCTTC	CASSRDREIGYTF
TRBV6-1	TRBJ2-4	few	-	TGTGCCAGCAGTGACGGGACAGCCAAAAACATTCAGTACTTC	CASSDGTAKNIQYF
TRBV7-2	TRBJ2-7	-	-	TGTGCCAGCAGCCCTACCCGAAACAGGGACCCCTACGAGCAGTACTTC	CASSPTRNRDPYEQYF